The 19 T cell receptor beta chains given below trace back to one sample, sequenced in a study of long-term antiretroviral therapy in people with HIV. Researchers report immunoSEQ v3.0 was run at survey level. Only in-frame clones appear in the TCRdb table, and some are missing; sequencing was by immunoSEQ multiplex PCR. The table includes around 38,000 clones, about 94% detected once. Sequences were derived from unsorted PBMCs, sampled 9 to 9.5 years after starting antiretroviral therapy. Receptors originate from a man aged 25 to 40 with HIV.

V and J are TRBV10-2 and TRBJ2-1, with 11 bases fitting TRBD2. The ends lost 5 bases at V and 4 bases at J; junction bases unmatched: 4. The CDR3 extends over 15 amino acids. Germline CDR1 is WSHSY and CDR2 is SAAADI. The CDR3 DNA is TGCGCCAGCAGTCTGACTAGCGGGGAGTACAATGAGCAGTTCTTC. Translating gives CASSLTSGEYNEQFF.

The chain recombines TRBV28 with TRBJ1-5, with 8 bases fitting TRBD1. The V segment lost 5 bases and the J segment 11 bases; nucleotides outside the gene matches: 14. CDR1 and CDR2 (germline): MDHEN, SYDVKM. The CDR3 contains 15 residues. The CDR3 sequence is CASSLPGRGQGAQHF. CDR3 sequence (DNA): TGTGCCAGCAGTCTCCCGGGCAGGGGGCAGGGGGCCCAGCATTTT.

This clone was observed a single time. The chain joins TRBV2 to TRBJ2-7, with TRBD1 matching over 10 bases. There are 14 residues in the CDR3. The V gene end was trimmed by 8 bases and the J gene end by 3 bases; junction bases not matched to a gene: 7. Germline V CDR1 and CDR2: SNHLY, FYNNEI. CDR3 amino acids: CASVPDRGNYEQYV. CDR3 in DNA: TGTGCCAGCGTCCCGGACAGGGGGAACTACGAGCAGTACGTC.

This chain joins TRBV11-2 and TRBJ1-5; D is possibly TRBD1 (6 bases). This CDR3 is 15 amino acids long. The germline CDR1 and CDR2 sequences are SGHAT and FQNNGV. Trimming cost V 5 bases and J 4 bases, with 15 bases left between them. CDR3 in amino acids: CASSRLGGGNQPQHF. CDR3 DNA sequence: TGTGCCAGCAGCCGCCTAGGGGGAGGGAATCAGCCCCAGCATTTT.

CDR3 DNA sequence: TGTGCCAGCAGCCAAGTTACAGGGATCGGGGAGCTGTTTTTT. The encoded protein is CASSQVTGIGELFF. The chain uses TRBV4-2 and TRBJ2-2, with D perhaps TRBD1 (6 bases). The CDR3 is made up of 14 amino acids. The V end was cut by 1 base, the J end by 7 bases, with 10 bases between. Germline V CDR1 and CDR2: LGHNA, YNFKEQ.

This sequence joins TRBV30 and TRBJ1-6, with a possible D match to TRBD1 (5 bases). Germline V gene lookup returns CDR1 GTSNPN and CDR2 SVGIG (reference sequence). The CDR3 is made up of 15 amino acids. Deletions cut 4 bases from V and 7 bases from J, with 17 bases between. As DNA, the CDR3 is TGTGCCTGGACTACAGGTCCAGCTTCGAATTCACCCCTCCACTTT. It yields the protein CAWTTGPASNSPLHF.

This chain joins TRBV14 and TRBJ1-4; the D is unclear. The CDR3 contains 13 residues. Germline V gives CDR1 SGHDN, CDR2 FVKESK. V was pared by 7 bases and J by 10 bases, with 16 bases between. For the CDR3, the DNA is TGTGCCAGCAACCCCCTGGGAGGTGGAAAACTGTTTTTT. Translation: CASNPLGGGKLFF.

The V call is TRBV5-6, the J call TRBJ1-2, with 7 bases that match TRBD1. Germline CDR1 is SGHDT and CDR2 is YYEEEE. This CDR3 comprises 17 residues. Losses at the gene ends were 1 base for V and 2 bases for J; bases not matched to a gene: 11. The CDR3 sequence is CASSLIGQEIQNYGYTF. Here the CDR3 DNA reads TGTGCCAGCAGCTTGATTGGACAGGAGATTCAGAACTATGGCTACACCTTC.

The chain recombines TRBV2 with TRBJ1-6; D gene unclear. The CDR3 spans 14 residues. CDR1 SNHLY and CDR2 FYNNEI come from the germline V gene. Trimming cost V 2 bases and J 9 bases, with 11 bases left between them. The CDR3 here is CASSELTGSSPLHF. CDR3 nucleotide sequence: TGTGCCAGCAGTGAACTCACGGGGTCTTCACCCCTCCACTTT.

V gene TRBV16 combines with J gene TRBJ1-2; D gene uncertain. Germline loops: CDR1 KGHSY, CDR2 FQNENV. This CDR3 has 14 residues. The germline V and J ends were trimmed by 1 base and 2 bases, with 8 bases remaining between them. CDR3 DNA: TGTGCCAGCAGCCAATTTTCCGGGAACTATGGCTACACCTTC. Its translation is CASSQFSGNYGYTF.

This rearrangement joins TRBV7-3 to TRBJ2-1; D ambiguous. V was trimmed by 5 bases and J by 3 bases, leaving 8 bases between them. CDR1 is SGHTA, CDR2 FQGTGA, per germline. The CDR3 extends over 13 amino acids. CDR3 coding DNA: TGTGCCAGCAGCCTAGGAGACTACAATGAGCAGTTCTTC. Encoded protein: CASSLGDYNEQFF.

This clone was observed a single time. Other DNA sequences within the sample encode an identical CDR3. The rearrangement uses TRBV11-3 and TRBJ2-1; 9 positions match TRBD2. Trimming at V came to 4 bases and at J to 4 bases, leaving 2 bases not matched to a gene. The CDR3 spans 14 residues. The germline gives CDR1 SGHNT, CDR2 YENEEA. The CDR3 coding sequence is TGTGCCAGCAGCTCGGGACTAGCATACAATGAGCAGTTCTTC. Amino acid sequence: CASSSGLAYNEQFF.

The rearrangement joins TRBV28 to TRBJ2-3; D call uncertain. In germline, CDR1 is MDHEN, CDR2 SYDVKM. The CDR3 contains 13 residues. V lost 6 bases, J lost 0 bases, and 7 bases lay in between. The CDR3 region has the DNA TGTGCCAGCAGGACGACTAGCACAGATACGCAGTATTTT. Translated: CASRTTSTDTQYF.

This rearrangement joins TRBV6-4 to TRBJ2-7; 7 nucleotides line up with TRBD1. The CDR3 has 17 amino acids. V trimming: 2 bases; J trimming: 0 bases; junction bases outside the gene matches: 10. CDR1 and CDR2 (germline): MRHNA, SNTAGT. CDR3 loop: CASSDVSGTDSSYEQYV. The CDR3 DNA reads as TGTGCCAGCAGTGACGTTTCCGGGACAGATTCCTCCTACGAGCAGTACGTC.

The chain couples TRBV19 to TRBJ2-3; no reliable D call. V shed 7 bases and J shed 4 bases, with 15 bases lying between them. The CDR3 totals 14 residues. The V gene's germline CDR1 is LNHDA and CDR2 SQIVND (reference sequence). CDR3 bases: TGTGCCAGTATTGGTTCGGGCGGCGCAGATACGCAGTATTTT. Protein sequence: CASIGSGGADTQYF. Using reference TRBV19 and TRBJ2-3 for the parts outside the CDR3, the full variable domain is DGGITQSPKYLFRKEGQNVTLSCEQNLNHDAMYWYRQDPGQGLRLIYYSQIVNDFQKGDIAEGYSVSREKKESFPLTVTSAQKNPTAFYLCASIGSGGADTQYFGPGTRLTVL.

The V call is TRBV5-8, the J call TRBJ2-4; 7 bases fit TRBD1. V lost 3 bases to trimming and J lost 8 bases; unmatched junction nucleotides: 8. This CDR3 region has 14 residues. CDR1 is SGHTS and CDR2 is YDEGEE in the germline V gene. DNA of the CDR3: TGTGCCAGCAGCTGGAAGGGGGCGGCGGACATTCAGTACTTC. This encodes CASSWKGAADIQYF.

This sequence joins TRBV29-1 and TRBJ2-6; D is possibly TRBD1 (6 bases). The CDR3 spans 16 residues. From germline, CDR1 is SQVTM and CDR2 ANQGSEA. Trimming stripped 6 bases from V and 0 bases from J, with 15 bases between. CDR3 in DNA: TGCAGCGTGTCGGACAGAGAGAACTCTGGGGCCAACGTCCTGACTTTC. Amino acid sequence: CSVSDRENSGANVLTF.

This rearrangement joins TRBV2 to TRBJ1-2; D unresolved. The CDR3 spans 11 residues. The germline V and J ends were trimmed by 8 bases and 7 bases, with 11 bases remaining between them. The germline CDR1 and CDR2 sequences are SNHLY and FYNNEI. CDR3 amino acids: CASAAALGYTF. In DNA form, the CDR3 reads TGTGCCAGCGCGGCAGCCCTTGGCTACACCTTC.

The genes are TRBV11-2 and TRBJ2-2; 12 bases are a match to TRBD1. Germline V CDR1 and CDR2: SGHAT, FQNNGV. The length of the CDR3 is 16 residues. Unmatched junction bases numbered 10, after V lost 6 bases and J lost 8 bases. The CDR3 bases are TGTGCCAGCAGGCGTCCCGGGACAGGGGGCTCAGGGGAGCTGTTTTTT. Its translation is CASRRPGTGGSGELFF.